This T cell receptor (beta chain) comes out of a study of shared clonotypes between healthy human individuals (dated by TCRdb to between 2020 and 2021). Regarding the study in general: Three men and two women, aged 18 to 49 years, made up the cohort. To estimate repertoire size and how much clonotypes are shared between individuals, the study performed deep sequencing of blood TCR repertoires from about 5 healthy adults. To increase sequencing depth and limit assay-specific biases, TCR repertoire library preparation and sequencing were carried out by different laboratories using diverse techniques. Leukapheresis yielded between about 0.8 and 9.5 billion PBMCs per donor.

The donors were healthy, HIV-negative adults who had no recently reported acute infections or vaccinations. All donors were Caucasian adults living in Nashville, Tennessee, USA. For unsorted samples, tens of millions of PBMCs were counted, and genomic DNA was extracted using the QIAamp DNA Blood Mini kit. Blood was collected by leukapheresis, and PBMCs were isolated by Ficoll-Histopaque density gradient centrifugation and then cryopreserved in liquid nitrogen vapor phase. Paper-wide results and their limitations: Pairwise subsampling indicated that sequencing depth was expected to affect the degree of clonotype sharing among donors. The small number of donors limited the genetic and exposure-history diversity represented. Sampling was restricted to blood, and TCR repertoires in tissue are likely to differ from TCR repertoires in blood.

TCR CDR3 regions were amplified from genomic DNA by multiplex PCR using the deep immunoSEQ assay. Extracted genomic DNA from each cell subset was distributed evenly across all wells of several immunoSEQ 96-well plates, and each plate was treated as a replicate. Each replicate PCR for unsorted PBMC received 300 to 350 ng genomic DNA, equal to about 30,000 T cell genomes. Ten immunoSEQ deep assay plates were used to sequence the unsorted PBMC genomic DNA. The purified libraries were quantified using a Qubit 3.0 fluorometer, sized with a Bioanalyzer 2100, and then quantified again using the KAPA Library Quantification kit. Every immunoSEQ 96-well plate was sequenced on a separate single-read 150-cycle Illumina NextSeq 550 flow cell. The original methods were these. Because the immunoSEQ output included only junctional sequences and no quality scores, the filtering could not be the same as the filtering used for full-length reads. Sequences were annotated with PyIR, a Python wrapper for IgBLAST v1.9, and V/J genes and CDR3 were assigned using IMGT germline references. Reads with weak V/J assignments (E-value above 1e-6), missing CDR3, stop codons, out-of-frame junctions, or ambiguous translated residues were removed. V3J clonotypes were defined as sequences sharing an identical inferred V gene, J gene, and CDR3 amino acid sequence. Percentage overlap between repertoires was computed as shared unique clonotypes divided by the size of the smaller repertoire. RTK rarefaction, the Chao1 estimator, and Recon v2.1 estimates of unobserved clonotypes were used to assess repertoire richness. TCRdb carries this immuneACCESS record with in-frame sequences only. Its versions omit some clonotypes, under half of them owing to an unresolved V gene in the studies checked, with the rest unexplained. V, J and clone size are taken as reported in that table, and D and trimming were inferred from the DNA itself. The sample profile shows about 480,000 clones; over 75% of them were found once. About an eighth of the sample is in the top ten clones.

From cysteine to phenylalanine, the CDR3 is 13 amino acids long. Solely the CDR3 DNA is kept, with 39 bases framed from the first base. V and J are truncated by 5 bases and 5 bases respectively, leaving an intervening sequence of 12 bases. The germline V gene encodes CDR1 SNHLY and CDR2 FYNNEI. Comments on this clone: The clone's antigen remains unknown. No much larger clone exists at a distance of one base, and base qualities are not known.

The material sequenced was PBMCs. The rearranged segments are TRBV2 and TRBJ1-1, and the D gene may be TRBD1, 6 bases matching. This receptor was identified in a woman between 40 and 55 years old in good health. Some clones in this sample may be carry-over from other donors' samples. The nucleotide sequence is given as TGTGCCAGCAGTAAGGGGGGGGAGACTGAAGCTTTCTTT. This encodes CASSKGGETEAFF.